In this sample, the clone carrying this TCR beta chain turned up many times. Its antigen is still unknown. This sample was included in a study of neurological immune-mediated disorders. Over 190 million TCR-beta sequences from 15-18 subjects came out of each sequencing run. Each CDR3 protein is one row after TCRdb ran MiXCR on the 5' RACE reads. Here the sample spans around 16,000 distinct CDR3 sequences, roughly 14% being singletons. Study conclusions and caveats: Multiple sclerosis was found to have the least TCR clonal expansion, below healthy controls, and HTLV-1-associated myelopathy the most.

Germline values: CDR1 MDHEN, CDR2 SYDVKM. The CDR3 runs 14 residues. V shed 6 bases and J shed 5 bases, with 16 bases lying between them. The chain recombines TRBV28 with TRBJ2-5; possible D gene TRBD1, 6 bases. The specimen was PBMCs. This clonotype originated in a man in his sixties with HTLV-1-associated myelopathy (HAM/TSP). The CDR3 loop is CASSPSGRGETQYF. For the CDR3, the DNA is TGTGCCAGCAGCCCGTCCGGCAGGGGTGAGACCCAGTACTTC.